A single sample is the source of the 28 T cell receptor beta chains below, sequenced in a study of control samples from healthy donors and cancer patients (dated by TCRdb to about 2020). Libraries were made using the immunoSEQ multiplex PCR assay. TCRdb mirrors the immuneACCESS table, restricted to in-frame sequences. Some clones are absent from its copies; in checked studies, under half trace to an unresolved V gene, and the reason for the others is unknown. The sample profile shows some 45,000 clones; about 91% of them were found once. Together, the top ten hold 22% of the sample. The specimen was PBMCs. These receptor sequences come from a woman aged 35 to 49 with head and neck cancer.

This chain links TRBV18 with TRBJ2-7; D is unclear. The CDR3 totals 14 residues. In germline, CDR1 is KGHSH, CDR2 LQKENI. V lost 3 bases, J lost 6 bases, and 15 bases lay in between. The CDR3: CASSPGQASLEQYF. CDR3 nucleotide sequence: TGTGCCAGCTCACCTGGGCAGGCTTCTCTCGAGCAGTACTTC.

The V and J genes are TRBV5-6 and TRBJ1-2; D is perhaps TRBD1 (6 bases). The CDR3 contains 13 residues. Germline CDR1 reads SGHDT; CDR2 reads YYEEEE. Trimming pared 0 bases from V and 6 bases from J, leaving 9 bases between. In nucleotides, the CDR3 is TGTGCCAGCAGCTTGGACAGGGCGCATGGCTACACCTTC. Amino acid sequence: CASSLDRAHGYTF.

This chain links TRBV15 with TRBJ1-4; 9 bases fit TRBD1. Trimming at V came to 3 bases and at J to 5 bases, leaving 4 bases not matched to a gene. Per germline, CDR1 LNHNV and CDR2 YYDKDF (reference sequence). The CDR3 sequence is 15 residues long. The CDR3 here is CATSSQGQGNEKLFF. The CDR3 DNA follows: TGTGCCACCAGCAGCCAAGGACAGGGGAATGAAAAACTGTTTTTT.

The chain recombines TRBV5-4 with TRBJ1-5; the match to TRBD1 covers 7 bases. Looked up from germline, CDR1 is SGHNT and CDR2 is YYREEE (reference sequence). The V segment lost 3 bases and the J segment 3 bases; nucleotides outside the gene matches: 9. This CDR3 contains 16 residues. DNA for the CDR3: TGTGCCAGCAGCTGGGTGTTCAGGGGGAACAATCAGCCCCAGCATTTT. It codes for CASSWVFRGNNQPQHF. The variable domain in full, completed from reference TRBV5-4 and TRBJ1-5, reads ETGVTQSPTHLIKTRGQQVTLRCSSQSGHNTVSWYQQALGQGPQFIFQYYREEENGRGNFPPRFSGLQFPNYSSELNVNALELDDSALYLCASSWVFRGNNQPQHFGDGTRLSIL.

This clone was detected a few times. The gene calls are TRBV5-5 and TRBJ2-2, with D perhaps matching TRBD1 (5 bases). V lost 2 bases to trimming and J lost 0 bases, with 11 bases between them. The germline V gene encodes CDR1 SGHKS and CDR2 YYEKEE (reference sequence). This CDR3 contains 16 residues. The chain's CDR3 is CASSFAPRANTGELFF. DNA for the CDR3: TGTGCCAGCAGCTTTGCCCCCAGGGCGAACACCGGGGAGCTGTTTTTT.

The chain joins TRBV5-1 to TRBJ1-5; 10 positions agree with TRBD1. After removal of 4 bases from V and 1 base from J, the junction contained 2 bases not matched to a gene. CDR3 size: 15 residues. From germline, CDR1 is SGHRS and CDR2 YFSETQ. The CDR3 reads CASSLGQGSNQPQHF. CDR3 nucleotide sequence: TGCGCCAGCAGCCTGGGACAGGGGAGCAATCAGCCCCAGCATTTT.

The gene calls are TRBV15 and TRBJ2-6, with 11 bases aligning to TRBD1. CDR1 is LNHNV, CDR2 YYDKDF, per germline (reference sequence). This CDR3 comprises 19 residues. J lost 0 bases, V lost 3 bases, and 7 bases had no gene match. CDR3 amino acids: CATSRPPGTGGSGANVLTF. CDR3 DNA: TGTGCCACCAGCAGGCCCCCAGGGACAGGGGGCTCTGGGGCCAACGTCCTGACTTTC.

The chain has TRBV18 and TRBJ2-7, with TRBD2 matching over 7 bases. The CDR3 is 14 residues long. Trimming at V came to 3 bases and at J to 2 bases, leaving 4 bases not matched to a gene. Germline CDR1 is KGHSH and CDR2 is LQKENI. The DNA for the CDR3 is TGTGCCAGCTCACCCATTGGACTAGCCTACGAGCAGTACTTC. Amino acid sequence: CASSPIGLAYEQYF.

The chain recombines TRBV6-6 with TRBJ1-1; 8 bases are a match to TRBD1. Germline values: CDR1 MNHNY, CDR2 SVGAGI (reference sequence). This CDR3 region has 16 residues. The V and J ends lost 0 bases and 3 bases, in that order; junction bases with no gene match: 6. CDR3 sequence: CASSYSPGGEYTEAFF. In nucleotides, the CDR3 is TGTGCCAGCAGTTACTCGCCAGGGGGCGAGTACACTGAAGCTTTCTTT.

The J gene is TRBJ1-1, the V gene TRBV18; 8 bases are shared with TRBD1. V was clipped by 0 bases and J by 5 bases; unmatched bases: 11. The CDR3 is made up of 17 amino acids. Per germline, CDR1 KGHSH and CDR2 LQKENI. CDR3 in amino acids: CASSPPGQGALGTEAFF. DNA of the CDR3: TGTGCCAGCTCACCACCCGGGCAGGGGGCGCTGGGGACTGAAGCTTTCTTT. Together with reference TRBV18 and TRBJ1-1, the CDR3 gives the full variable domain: NAGVMQNPRHLVRRRGQEARLRCSPMKGHSHVYWYRQLPEEGLKFMVYLQKENIIDESGMPKERFSAEFPKEGPSILRIQQVVRGDSAAYFCASSPPGQGALGTEAFFGQGTRLTVV.

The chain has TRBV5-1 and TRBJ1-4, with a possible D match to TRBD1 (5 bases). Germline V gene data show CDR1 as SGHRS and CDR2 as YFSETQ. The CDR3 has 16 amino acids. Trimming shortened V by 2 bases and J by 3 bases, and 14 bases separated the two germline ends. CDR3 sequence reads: CASSFGGIGANEKLFF. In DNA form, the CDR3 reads TGCGCCAGCAGCTTTGGGGGGATCGGAGCTAATGAAAAACTGTTTTTT.

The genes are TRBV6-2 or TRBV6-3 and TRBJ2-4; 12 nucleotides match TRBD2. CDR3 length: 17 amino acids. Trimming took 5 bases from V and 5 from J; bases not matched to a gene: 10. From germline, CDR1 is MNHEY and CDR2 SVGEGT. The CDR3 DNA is TGTGCCAGCAGTAAGGGACCTAGCGGGGGGGTCCAAAACATTCAGTACTTC. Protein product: CASSKGPSGGVQNIQYF.

The CDR3, as DNA: TGTGCCAGCAGCCTACAGGGGGCAAGGTATGGCTACACCTTC. Protein sequence: CASSLQGARYGYTF. V and J are TRBV28 and TRBJ1-2; 9 bases map to TRBD1. Per the germline V gene, CDR1 is MDHEN and CDR2 is SYDVKM. The CDR3 is 14 amino acids. V was clipped by 6 bases and J by 5 bases; unmatched bases: 7.

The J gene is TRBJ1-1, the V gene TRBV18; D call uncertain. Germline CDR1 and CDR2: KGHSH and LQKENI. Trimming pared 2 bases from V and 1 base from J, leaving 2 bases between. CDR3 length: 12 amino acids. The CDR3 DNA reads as TGTGCCAGCTCACCAGGGAACACTGAAGCTTTCTTT. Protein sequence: CASSPGNTEAFF.

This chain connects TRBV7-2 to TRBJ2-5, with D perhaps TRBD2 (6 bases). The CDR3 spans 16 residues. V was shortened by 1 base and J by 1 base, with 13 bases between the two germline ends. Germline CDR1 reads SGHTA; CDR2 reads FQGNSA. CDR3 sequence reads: CASSLVFAGFQETQYF. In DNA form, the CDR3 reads TGTGCCAGCAGCTTAGTTTTCGCGGGGTTCCAAGAGACCCAGTACTTC. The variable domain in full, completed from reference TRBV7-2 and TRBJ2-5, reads GAGVSQSPSNKVTEKGKDVELRCDPISGHTALYWYRQSLGQGLEFLIYFQGNSAPDKSGLPSDRFSAERTGGSVSTLTIQRTQQEDSAVYLCASSLVFAGFQETQYFGPGTRLLVL.

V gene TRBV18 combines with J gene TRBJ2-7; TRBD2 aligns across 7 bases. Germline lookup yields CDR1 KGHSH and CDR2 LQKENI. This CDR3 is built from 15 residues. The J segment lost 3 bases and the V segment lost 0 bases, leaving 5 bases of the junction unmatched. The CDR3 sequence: CASSPPSGRDYEQYF. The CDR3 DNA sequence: TGTGCCAGCTCACCACCGTCAGGGAGGGACTACGAGCAGTACTTC.

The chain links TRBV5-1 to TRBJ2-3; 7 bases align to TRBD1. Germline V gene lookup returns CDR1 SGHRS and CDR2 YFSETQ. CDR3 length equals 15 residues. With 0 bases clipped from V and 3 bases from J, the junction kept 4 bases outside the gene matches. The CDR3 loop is CASSLDRGVTDTQYF. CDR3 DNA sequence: TGCGCCAGCAGCTTGGACAGGGGAGTAACAGATACGCAGTATTTT.

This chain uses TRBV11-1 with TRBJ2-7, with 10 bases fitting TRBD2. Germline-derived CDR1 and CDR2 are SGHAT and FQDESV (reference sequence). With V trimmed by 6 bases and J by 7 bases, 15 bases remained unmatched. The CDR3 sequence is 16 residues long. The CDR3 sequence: CASRGLAWGEFEEQYF. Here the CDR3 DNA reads TGTGCCAGCAGGGGACTAGCGTGGGGAGAGTTTGAAGAGCAGTACTTC.

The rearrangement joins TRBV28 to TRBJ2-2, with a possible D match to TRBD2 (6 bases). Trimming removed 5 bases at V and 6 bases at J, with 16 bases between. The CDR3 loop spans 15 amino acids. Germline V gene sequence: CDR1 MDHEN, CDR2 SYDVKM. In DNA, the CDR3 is TGTGCCAGCAGTCCCTCCCAGGGAGGATCCGGGGAGCTGTTTTTT. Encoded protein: CASSPSQGGSGELFF.

Written as DNA, the CDR3 is TGTGCCAGCAGTTTAGGCAGGGACTACGAGCAGTACTTC. Encoded protein: CASSLGRDYEQYF. This chain connects TRBV28 to TRBJ2-7; D is possibly TRBD1 (5 bases). There are 13 residues in the CDR3. Looked up from germline, CDR1 is MDHEN and CDR2 is SYDVKM. The germline V and J ends were trimmed by 2 bases and 3 bases, with 8 bases remaining between them.

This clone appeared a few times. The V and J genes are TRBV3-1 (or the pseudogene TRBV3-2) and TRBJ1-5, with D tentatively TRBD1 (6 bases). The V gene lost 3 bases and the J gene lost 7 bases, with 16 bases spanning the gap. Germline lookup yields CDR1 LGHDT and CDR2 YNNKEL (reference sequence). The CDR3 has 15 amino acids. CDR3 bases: TGTGCCAGCAGCCAGGGGGCAGGGGTGCGACAGCCCCAGCATTTT. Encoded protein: CASSQGAGVRQPQHF.

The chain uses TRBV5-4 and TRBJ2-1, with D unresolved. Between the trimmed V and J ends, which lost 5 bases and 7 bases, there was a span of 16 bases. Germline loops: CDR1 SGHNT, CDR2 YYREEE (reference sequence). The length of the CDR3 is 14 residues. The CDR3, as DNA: TGTGCCAGCAGACATTTGACTGGAACTAATGAGCAGTTCTTC. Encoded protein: CASRHLTGTNEQFF.

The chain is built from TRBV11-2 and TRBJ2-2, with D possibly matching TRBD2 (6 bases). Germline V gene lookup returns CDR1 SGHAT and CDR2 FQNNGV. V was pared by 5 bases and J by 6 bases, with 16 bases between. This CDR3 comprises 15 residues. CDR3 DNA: TGTGCCAGCAGCCCCGGGGACTTCGGACCCGGGGAGCTGTTTTTT. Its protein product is CASSPGDFGPGELFF.

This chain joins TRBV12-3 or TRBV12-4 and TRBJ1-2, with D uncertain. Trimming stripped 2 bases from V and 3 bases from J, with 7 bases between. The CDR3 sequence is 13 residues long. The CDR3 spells CASSLREDYGYTF. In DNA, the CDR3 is TGTGCCAGCAGTTTAAGGGAGGACTATGGCTACACCTTC.

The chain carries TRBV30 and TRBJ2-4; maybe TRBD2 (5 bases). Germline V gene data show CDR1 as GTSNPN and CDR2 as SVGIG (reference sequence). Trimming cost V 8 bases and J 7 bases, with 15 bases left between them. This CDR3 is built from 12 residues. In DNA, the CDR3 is TGTGCCGGCTCGCCCCGGGGTAACATTCAGTACTTC. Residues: CAGSPRGNIQYF.

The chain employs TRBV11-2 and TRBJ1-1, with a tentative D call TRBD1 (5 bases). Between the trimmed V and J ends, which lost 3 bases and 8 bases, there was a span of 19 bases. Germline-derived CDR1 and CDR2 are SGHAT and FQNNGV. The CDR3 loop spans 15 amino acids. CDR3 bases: TGTGCCAGCAGCTTCGCCCTGGGACCGGCCAGGGAAGCTTTCTTT. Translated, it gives CASSFALGPAREAFF.

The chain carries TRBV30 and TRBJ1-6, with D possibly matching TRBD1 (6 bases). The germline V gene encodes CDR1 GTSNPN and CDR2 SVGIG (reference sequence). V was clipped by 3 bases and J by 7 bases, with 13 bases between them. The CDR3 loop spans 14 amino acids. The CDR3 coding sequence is TGTGCCTGGAGGGCGACAGGTCCCAATTCACCCCTCCACTTT. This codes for CAWRATGPNSPLHF.

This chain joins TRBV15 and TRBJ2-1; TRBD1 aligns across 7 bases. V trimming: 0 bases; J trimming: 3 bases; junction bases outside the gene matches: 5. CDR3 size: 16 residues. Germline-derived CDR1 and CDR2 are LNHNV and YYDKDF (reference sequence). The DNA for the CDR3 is TGTGCCACCAGCAGAGACCGACAGGGCCACTACAATGAGCAGTTCTTC. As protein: CATSRDRQGHYNEQFF.